The 27 T cell receptor beta chains below come from one sample, sequenced in a study of cytomegalovirus exposure and HLA in healthy donors. In the PCR, 60 Vbeta and 13 Jbeta primers were used. TCRdb's copy holds only in-frame clones and misses some; the assay was immunoSEQ multiplex PCR. This table has under 150,000 clones, around 84% appearing once. Source material: PBMCs. These receptors came from a man between 50 and 59 years old in good health and CMV-seronegative.

This clone turned up a few times. The chain has TRBV10-3 and TRBJ1-4; D gene uncertain. The CDR3 spans 12 residues. With 7 bases removed from V and 6 bases from J, the gap between germline ends came to 9 bases. The germline gives CDR1 ENHRY, CDR2 SYGVKD. The chain's CDR3 is CAIMGDDEKLFF. CDR3 nucleotide sequence: TGTGCCATCATGGGAGACGATGAAAAACTGTTTTTT.

This sequence joins TRBV6-4 and TRBJ1-3, with a tentative D call TRBD1 (6 bases). Trimming took 4 bases from V and 0 from J, leaving 7 bases between them. CDR1 is MRHNA, CDR2 SNTAGT, per germline. CDR3 length: 14 amino acids. The CDR3 loop is CASSADSSGNTIYF. The CDR3 DNA sequence: TGTGCCAGCAGTGCGGACAGCTCTGGAAACACCATATATTTT.

This clone was recorded once. The rearrangement uses TRBV19 and TRBJ2-1; tentative D call: TRBD1 (5 bases). CDR1 and CDR2 (germline): LNHDA, SQIVND (reference sequence). V was clipped by 3 bases and J by 2 bases, with 14 bases between them. This CDR3 is 16 amino acids long. The CDR3 region is CASSIPGHSTYNEQFF. In DNA form, the CDR3 reads TGTGCCAGTAGTATCCCCGGACACTCAACCTACAATGAGCAGTTCTTC.

The chain links TRBV25-1 to TRBJ2-5; 7 bases line up with TRBD1. The length of the CDR3 is 12 residues. The germline V gene encodes CDR1 MGHDK and CDR2 SYGVNS. The V and J ends lost 7 bases and 6 bases, in that order; junction bases with no gene match: 5. The CDR3 bases are TGTGCCAGCACCGGGACAGCACAGACCCAGTACTTC. It yields the protein CASTGTAQTQYF.

CDR3 coding DNA: TGTGCCAGCAGCTTAGGACAGGGTGGCGGTCAGCCCCAGCATTTT. As protein: CASSLGQGGGQPQHF. The chain is built from TRBV7-6 and TRBJ1-5, with 7 bases matching TRBD1. Per germline, CDR1 SGHVS and CDR2 FNYEAQ. V lost 1 base and J lost 6; bases outside the gene matches: 6. The CDR3 consists of 15 residues.

J is TRBJ1-1 and V is TRBV5-1, with 11 bases fitting TRBD1. Per germline, CDR1 SGHRS and CDR2 YFSETQ. J was trimmed by 5 bases and V by 4 bases; bases with no gene match: 4. The CDR3 covers 14 residues. The CDR3 sequence is CASSGGTGGTEAFF. In DNA, the CDR3 is TGCGCCAGCAGCGGAGGGACAGGGGGTACTGAAGCTTTCTTT.

The gene calls are TRBV5-1 and TRBJ2-3; TRBD2 agrees at 7 bases. The CDR3 is 14 residues long. Germline V lookup: CDR1 SGHRS, CDR2 YFSETQ. Trimming took 0 bases from V and 5 from J; bases not matched to a gene: 3. This CDR3 is CASSLGSGGDTQYF. As DNA, the CDR3 is TGCGCCAGCAGCTTGGGATCGGGGGGAGATACGCAGTATTTT.

This clone has only a few counts. The chain couples TRBV6-1 to TRBJ2-3; D remains ambiguous. The CDR3 is 15 residues long. The V and J ends lost 4 bases and 2 bases respectively, with 13 bases between them. The germline V gene has CDR1 MNHNS and CDR2 SASEGT. CDR3 sequence reads: CASSGTPVHTDTQYF. The CDR3 region has the DNA TGTGCCAGCAGTGGCACACCCGTACACACAGATACGCAGTATTTT.

The J gene is TRBJ1-3, the V gene TRBV7-2, with 9 bases lining up with TRBD1. CDR1 SGHTA and CDR2 FQGNSA come from the germline V gene. J was trimmed by 4 bases and V by 5 bases; bases with no gene match: 6. The CDR3 extends over 15 amino acids. The CDR3: CASSPTGTGGNTIYF. CDR3 nucleotides: TGTGCCAGCAGCCCGACCGGGACAGGGGGAAACACCATATATTTT.

The chain recombines TRBV28 with TRBJ2-3; 10 bases map to TRBD2. The CDR3 runs to 15 residues. The germline CDR1 and CDR2 sequences are MDHEN and SYDVKM. The V segment lost 8 bases and the J segment 4 bases; nucleotides outside the gene matches: 9. The CDR3 spells CASPPLAGLPDTQYF. The CDR3 coding sequence is TGTGCCAGCCCTCCACTAGCGGGGCTACCAGATACGCAGTATTTT.

The V and J genes are TRBV14 and TRBJ2-2; D not certain. This CDR3 has 14 residues. In germline, CDR1 is SGHDN, CDR2 FVKESK. V was shortened by 1 base and J by 4 bases, with 7 bases between the two germline ends. The CDR3 DNA sequence: TGTGCCAGCAGCCAAGTTTCGGTCACCGGGGAGCTGTTTTTT. As protein: CASSQVSVTGELFF.

The chain is built from TRBV21-1 and TRBJ2-7; TRBD2 reflects the table's D call only, with no check against the DNA. TRBV21-1 is deemed a pseudogene. The CDR3 consists of 15 residues. The CDR3 coding sequence is TGTGCCAGCAAAGCCACAGGAGGGACCTCCTACGAGCAGTACTTC. Its translation is CASKATGGTSYEQYF.

The chain couples TRBV11-1 to TRBJ2-2, with D possibly TRBD1 on 5 matching bases. Per germline, CDR1 SGHAT and CDR2 FQDESV (reference sequence). V lost 6 bases to trimming and J lost 3 bases, with 14 bases between them. The CDR3 sequence is 15 residues long. The CDR3 sequence: CASSSGPGHTGELFF. The DNA for the CDR3 is TGTGCCAGCAGTTCTGGGCCAGGGCACACCGGGGAGCTGTTTTTT. Drawing the rest from reference TRBV11-1 and TRBJ2-2, the complete variable domain is EAEVAQSPRYKITEKSQAVAFWCDPISGHATLYWYRQILGQGPELLVQFQDESVVDDSQLPKDRFSAERLKGVDSTLKIQPAELGDSAMYLCASSSGPGHTGELFFGEGSRLTVL.

Points on this clone: The sample contains more than one DNA sequence encoding this CDR3. The chain carries TRBV6-5 and TRBJ1-5; D is perhaps TRBD1 (5 bases). The CDR3 totals 15 residues. Germline V lookup: CDR1 MNHEY, CDR2 SVGAGI. V lost 4 bases and J lost 1, with 11 bases in between. In nucleotides, the CDR3 is TGTGCCAGCAGTTCCGGGGGGGGGAGCAATCAGCCCCAGCATTTT. Translating gives CASSSGGGSNQPQHF.

The gene calls are TRBV5-1 and TRBJ2-3; 9 bases fit TRBD1. Trimming at V came to 0 bases and at J to 11 bases, leaving 4 bases not matched to a gene. Germline V lookup: CDR1 SGHRS, CDR2 YFSETQ. The length of the CDR3 is 13 residues. CDR3: CASSLGGDREQYF. CDR3 nucleotide sequence: TGCGCCAGCAGCTTGGGAGGGGACAGGGAGCAGTATTTT.

The J gene is TRBJ1-4, the V gene TRBV9, with TRBD1 identical over 7 bases. CDR3 length: 12 residues. The V and J ends lost 3 bases and 11 bases, in that order; junction bases with no gene match: 4. Germline CDR1 and CDR2: SGDLS and YYNGEE. The CDR3 DNA sequence: TGTGCCAGCAGCGACAGGGGTGGGAAACTGTTTTTT. It specifies CASSDRGGKLFF.

This chain links TRBV21-1 with TRBJ2-7; the table calls TRBD1, which could not be checked here. TRBV21-1 has pseudogene status. CDR3 length: 15 amino acids. For the CDR3, the DNA is TGTGCCAGCAGCAAAGACCGGACAGGGGTCGACGAGCAGTACTTC. Encoded protein: CASSKDRTGVDEQYF.

The chain recombines TRBV7-3 with TRBJ2-7, with D hard to call. Trimming took 5 bases from V and 1 from J, leaving 9 bases between them. Per germline, CDR1 SGHTA and CDR2 FQGTGA. The CDR3 length is 13 residues. The CDR3 region is CASSRGPSYEQYF. The CDR3 nucleotides read TGTGCCAGCAGCCGTGGCCCTTCCTACGAGCAGTACTTC.

The gene calls are TRBV14 and TRBJ2-1; 11 bases are a match to TRBD2. The V gene end was trimmed by 4 bases and the J gene end by 0 bases; junction bases not matched to a gene: 17. CDR1 and CDR2 from the germline V gene are SGHDN and FVKESK. CDR3 length: 21 amino acids. The CDR3 bases are TGTGCCAGCAGCCCCCTGTTGGCTAGCGGGAGGCAAAAAAGCTCCTACAATGAGCAGTTCTTC. Protein: CASSPLLASGRQKSSYNEQFF.

This clone appeared a few times. The chain combines TRBV2 with TRBJ1-2; 7 nucleotides align to TRBD1. The V gene's germline CDR1 is SNHLY and CDR2 FYNNEI. CDR3 size: 16 residues. The ends lost 6 bases at V and 0 bases at J; junction bases unmatched: 10. The CDR3 sequence is CASRKYRDSTNYGYTF. The CDR3 DNA follows: TGTGCCAGCAGAAAATACCGGGACAGTACTAACTATGGCTACACCTTC.

The chain uses TRBV29-1 and TRBJ2-1, with 10 nucleotides matching TRBD2. Looked up from germline, CDR1 is SQVTM and CDR2 is ANQGSEA. The CDR3 is 13 residues long. With 7 bases clipped from V and 4 bases from J, the junction kept 4 bases outside the gene matches. CDR3 nucleotides: TGCAGCGGAGCGGGGGGGGTTTACAATGAGCAGTTCTTC. Translating gives CSGAGGVYNEQFF.

The genes are TRBV10-1 and TRBJ1-1, with D uncertain. The V end lost 2 bases, the J end lost 2 bases, and 9 bases lay between the germline ends. Per the germline V gene, CDR1 is WNHNN and CDR2 is SYGVQD (reference sequence). The CDR3 consists of 14 residues. CDR3 DNA: TGCGCCAGCAGTGAGAACAGCTTTAACACTGAAGCTTTCTTT. Encoded protein: CASSENSFNTEAFF.

The chain employs TRBV11-1 and TRBJ2-3; TRBD2 agrees at 10 bases. The germline gives CDR1 SGHAT, CDR2 FQDESV (reference sequence). The CDR3 runs to 16 residues. The junction had 8 bases not matched to a gene; V was cut back by 3 bases and J by 5 bases. This CDR3 reads CASSFFLAGAGDTQYF. The CDR3 coding sequence is TGTGCCAGCAGCTTTTTCCTAGCGGGAGCAGGAGATACGCAGTATTTT.

This clone was picked up a small number of times. This sequence joins TRBV5-1 and TRBJ2-5, with TRBD2 matching over 7 bases. Germline V gene sequence: CDR1 SGHRS, CDR2 YFSETQ. The CDR3 sequence is 14 residues long. The V and J ends lost 7 bases and 1 base, in that order; junction bases with no gene match: 7. DNA of the CDR3: TGCGCCAGCGGGCGGGGGTCGGGCCAAGAGACCCAGTACTTC. This codes for CASGRGSGQETQYF.

J is TRBJ2-1 and V is TRBV28; 10 bases map to TRBD1. The CDR3 contains 15 residues. The germline CDR1 and CDR2 sequences are MDHEN and SYDVKM. After removal of 4 bases from V and 9 bases from J, the junction contained 9 bases not matched to a gene. The CDR3 sequence is CASSSPGQGLGEQFF. Here the CDR3 DNA reads TGTGCCAGCAGTTCCCCGGGACAGGGGTTGGGTGAGCAGTTCTTC. Full variable domain (remainder filled in from reference TRBV28 and TRBJ2-1): DVKVTQSSRYLVKRTGEKVFLECVQDMDHENMFWYRQDPGLGLRLIYFSYDVKMKEKGDIPEGYSVSREKKERFSLILESASTNQTSMYLCASSSPGQGLGEQFFGPGTRLTVL.

The genes are TRBV28 and TRBJ1-5, with D unclear. V was shortened by 4 bases and J by 7 bases, with 11 bases between the two germline ends. From germline, CDR1 is MDHEN and CDR2 SYDVKM. This CDR3 comprises 13 residues. CDR3 sequence (DNA): TGTGCCAGCAGTTCCCAACTCATCCAGCCCCAGCATTTT. Its translation is CASSSQLIQPQHF.

This clone was counted between two and nine times. The rearrangement joins TRBV5-6 to TRBJ2-2; the match to TRBD2 covers 8 bases. CDR3 length: 17 amino acids. The V and J ends lost 4 bases and 2 bases, in that order; junction bases with no gene match: 10. Per the germline V gene, CDR1 is SGHDT and CDR2 is YYEEEE. The CDR3 DNA reads TGTGCCAGCAGCCCGGACGGGGGGGGCCCCAACACCGGGGAGCTGTTTTTT. Protein product: CASSPDGGGPNTGELFF. The full variable domain, with the rest looked up from reference TRBV5-6 and TRBJ2-2, is DAGVTQSPTHLIKTRGQQVTLRCSPKSGHDTVSWYQQALGQGPQFIFQYYEEEERQRGNFPDRFSGHQFPNYSSELNVNALLLGDSALYLCASSPDGGGPNTGELFFGEGSRLTVL.